This T cell receptor beta chain derives from a study of cytomegalovirus exposure and HLA in healthy donors (dated by TCRdb to about 2017). Turning to the overall study: An earlier analysis of approximately 640 of the donors reported about 250 Gb of sequence data and 100 million to 130 million unique TCR beta sequences from some 180 million T cells. An early release that covered roughly 600 HLA-typed donors contained 300 to 350 gigabases of sequencing data and around 80 million unique TCR sequences. Among the approximately 400 genotyped donors, approximately 81% belonged to the genetic ancestry cluster associated with self-reported Caucasian donors. The study was designed to test whether signatures of past pathogen exposure could be identified by cataloging public T cell receptors. Using immunosequencing, the study profiled T cell repertoires from some 670 subjects and related those repertoires to cytomegalovirus serostatus. Besides the first cohort of 666 subjects, a separate validation cohort made up of over 100 different subjects was used. To predict cytomegalovirus infection status, the study combined high-throughput TCR immunosequencing, statistical association of individual TCRs with disease status, and machine learning. A later analysis re-analyzed previously published TCR beta repertoires from 660 or so donors and added high-resolution HLA genotyping to study TCR occurrence patterns. Rather than drawing on any new phenotypic data, the later analysis identified candidate immune exposures from TCR beta sequences and the way those sequences occurred across donors. An earlier analysis of 500 to 650 of the donors applied high-throughput TCR beta sequencing to assess whether each TCR beta V gene segment acted as functional or pseudogenic. Donor age, sex, ethnicity and CMV serostatus were collected together with the repertoire data. In a later genetic analysis, genome-wide SNP genotypes for about 60% of the 666 donors were used, and that subset was treated as a discovery cohort. All discovery cohort repertoires had been generated on a single sequencing platform. HLA typing covered class I and class II loci at four-digit resolution. The number of typed donors differed by locus: about 629-640 for A, B, C, DRB1 and DQB1; 500 to 550 for DQA1; fewer than 610 for DPA1; and some 430 for DPB1. About five DR-DQ haplotypes were handled as single units for association and clustering because linkage in the cohort was strong. Among about 370 genotyped donors of the cohort, an average of approximately 240,000 unique TCR beta nucleotide sequences was sequenced per donor, of which approximately 19% were non-productive. Study-wide conclusions, independent of this receptor: Several of the top co-occurrence clusters appeared to be linked to parvovirus B19, influenza, CMV and Epstein-Barr virus, according to a later analysis. In the study, approximately 160 TCR beta chains were listed as associated with cytomegalovirus. Because HLA typing was missing for some donors at each locus, association tests included only the typed subset. Across donors, most TCR sequences were observed very rarely, whereas some public TCRs were present in many individuals. Sequencing depth was assumed to be roughly uniform across donors in the presence/absence analyses, though that assumption may not hold. The authors suggested that the approach could potentially be extended to other disease states and immunological phenotypes. In an earlier analysis of about 600 of the donors, most TCR beta V segments appeared in productive rearrangements about 90% or about 30% of the time, broadly matching IMGT annotations. Some IMGT-functional V segments, including TRBV6-2 and TRBV6-3, could not be distinguished by the 87-base-pair reads and were therefore excluded. In a later analysis, TCR association rates were found to vary across HLA loci, with the most associated TCRs seen for DRB1 alleles and the fewest for HLA-C alleles. Correlated functional status among segregating V segments might reflect linkage disequilibrium, but an unknown experimental factor could not be ruled out. A later genetic analysis reported fewer N-insertions in productive TCRs among donors in an Asian-associated ancestry cluster than the roughly 720-donor mean. Some 16 rarely observed V segments, including chromosome 9 orphons, were excluded from the earlier analysis of just under 600 of the donors because counts were too low. A further reported finding was that TCR beta sequences accurately predicted the HLA-A and HLA-B alleles for most subjects in the first cohort. The sequencing pipeline was judged likely to have produced a cluster of highly shared sequence variants as a technical artifact. In vitro tests confirmed that a few of the cytomegalovirus-associated TCR beta chains recognize cytomegalovirus antigens. Immune exposure information for the cohort was limited to CMV serostatus. An association between a missense DCLRE1C variant and V-gene and J-gene trimming of TCR beta chains was found in a later genetic analysis and replicated in an independent cohort. In a later analysis, 16,951 TCR beta sequences were associated with specific HLA alleles at a false discovery rate of 0.05. In this cohort, only TCR beta chains were sequenced, and detectable features were limited by the absence of alpha or paired-chain data. When HLA alleles, especially DR and DQ, strongly co-occurred, TCR associations were difficult to assign to individual alleles. A later analysis found that most CMV-associated TCR beta chains appeared HLA-restricted, with HLA associations seemingly driven largely by CMV exposure. In a later analysis, HLA-associated TCR beta chains were found to be more clonally expanded and to have lower generation probabilities than equally common non-associated chains. Cytomegalovirus status was reported to be diagnosed by the classifier with high specificity and sensitivity in both the original and validation cohorts.

Libraries were built with the immunoSEQ multiplex PCR assay. A mixture of 60 forward primers for TCR Vbeta segments and 13 reverse primers for TCR Jbeta segments was used in the multiplex PCR. Amplification of the CDR3 region of rearranged TCR beta genes was performed with a multiplex PCR assay on genomic DNA. The amplified TCR beta libraries were sequenced on the Illumina HiSeq System as 87-base-pair reads. The source study handled its data this way. Across the roughly 600 repertoires, a later analysis counted 75 million to 90 million unique TCR beta chains, around 11 million of which were shared by at least two donors. To remove PCR and sequencing errors, raw reads were error-corrected and collapsed into unique sequences using a nearest-neighbor algorithm that merged closely related sequences. V, D and J gene segments were assigned by aligning CDR3 sequences to IMGT reference sequences. For a sequence to be retained, at least a six-nucleotide match to both a V gene segment and a J gene segment was required. A rearrangement counted as productive if the CDR3 had no stop codons and remained in frame with V and J, and every other rearrangement counted as non-productive. CDR3 was defined according to IMGT convention as the region running from the second conserved V-encoded cysteine to the conserved J-encoded phenylalanine. Sequences without an unambiguous match to a single V gene segment were excluded from the earlier analysis of 450 to 750 of the donors. In an earlier analysis of around 600 of the donors, V segments were called functional above 56.7% productive rearrangements and were called segregating when the between-donor standard deviation exceeded 5%. A statistical classification framework was developed to diagnose cytomegalovirus status using the catalog of TCR beta chain sequences. In a later analysis, TCR nucleotide sequences were compared against IMGT/GENE-DB human TR gene sequences so that V and J genes could be assigned. In a later analysis, CDR3 sequences and most-parsimonious VDJ recombination scenarios were assigned using the TCRdist pipeline. In a later analysis, every TCR beta chain was defined by the combination of its CDR3 amino acid sequence and its V-gene family, and reads without a unique V-gene family were dropped. To address suspected cross-contamination and a sequencing artifact, a later analysis removed some 620 highly shared, low-generation-probability nucleotide sequences. For each public chain, a later analysis derived a clonal expansion index from normalized ranks of inferred template counts within each repertoire. In a later analysis, generation probabilities were computed with a VDJ recombination model fitted to out-of-frame rearrangements, and the resulting probabilities were checked against IGoR. In a later analysis, TCR-TCR, TCR-HLA and TCR-CMV co-occurrence was scored with hypergeometric tests, and a repertoire-size bias correction was applied to TCR pairs. In a later analysis, false discovery rates were estimated by permuting HLA or CMV assignments 20 times. A later analysis grouped co-occurring TCRs with DBSCAN, adding TCRdist sequence similarity when clustering within HLA-allele-positive subsets. Co-occurrence clustering excluded repertoires with fewer than 30,000 or more than 120,000 public chains, plus five with anomalous nucleotide sharing. TCRdb took this table from immuneACCESS and kept in-frame rearrangements with V and J called. Such tables lack part of the clones; where checked against another copy, unresolved V genes explain under half of the gap, and the rest is unexplained. V and J calls and clone size are those listed in that table; D and trimming were worked out from the DNA. The sample records a few hundred thousand clones, roughly 80% of which are singletons. Around 2.8% of the sample is held by the ten biggest clonotypes.

To note about this clone: What antigen it recognizes has not been identified. Per-base quality was not reported, and no clone a single base away is much larger than it.

The germline ends are 15 bases apart after V is trimmed by 6 bases and J by 0 bases. CDR1 and CDR2, looked up from the germline V gene, are SNHLY and FYNNEI. From the cysteine through the phenylalanine, the CDR3 covers 15 amino acids. Only the CDR3 region is kept as DNA, spanning 45 bases read in frame from base 1. The cohort consisted of hundreds of healthy bone marrow donors. Cohort members were all nominally healthy when sampled, although unrecorded immune exposures were likely present. The donor tested CMV seronegative, placing the donor among the roughly 340 seronegative members of the cohort. A peripheral blood sample was collected from each donor, and TCR beta sequencing was performed on peripheral blood mononuclear cells. The Qiagen DNeasy Blood Extraction Kit was used to extract genomic DNA from the blood cell samples.

The source is a young man in good health and CMV-seronegative. Source material: PBMCs. The chain is encoded by TRBV2 joined to TRBJ2-7; no D gene can be assigned with confidence. The DNA sequence is TGTGCCAGCAGCCCCTTGTGGGCAGTCTCCTACGAGCAGTACTTC. Translated, it reads CASSPLWAVSYEQYF.